A selection of T cell receptor beta chains follows, all from one sample in a study of cytomegalovirus exposure and HLA in healthy donors. Assay used: immunoSEQ multiplex PCR; TCRdb lists only in-frame clones, some missing. The table shows approximately 120,000 clones, with about 79% occurring only once. The source material was PBMCs. These receptors were collected from a human donor in good health. Each CDR3 is given with its conserved first and last residue. A D gene is named only where the DNA matches it firmly. Size values are once, few and many counts, or a class for expanded clones, and some rows have none.

J | D | V | size | CDR3 | DNA
TRBJ2-2 | TRBD1 | TRBV30 | NA | CAWGRQGIQRGELFF | TGTGCCTGGGGCCGACAGGGAATCCAGCGGGGGGAGCTGTTTTTT
TRBJ2-3 | NA | TRBV6-1 | NA | CASISTGRSTDTQYF | TGTGCCAGCATTTCGACAGGTCGGAGCACAGATACGCAGTATTTT
TRBJ1-1 | TRBD1 | TRBV4-1 | NA | CASSQEYRGSYTEAFF | TGCGCCAGCAGCCAAGAGTACAGGGGATCGTACACTGAAGCTTTCTTT
TRBJ2-1 | TRBD2 | TRBV19 | medium-sized | CASSMESGTSFNEQFF | TGTGCCAGTAGTATGGAATCCGGGACTAGCTTCAATGAGCAGTTCTTC
TRBJ1-1 | NA | TRBV10-3 | NA | CAISGDTIQAFF | TGTGCCATCAGTGGGGACACCATTCAAGCTTTCTTT
TRBJ2-7 | TRBD1 | TRBV7-2 | once | CASSATGSGEQYF | TGTGCCAGCAGCGCGACAGGGTCGGGCGAGCAGTACTTC
TRBJ2-3 | TRBD2 | TRBV5-1 | NA | CASSLAGGATDTQYF | TGCGCCAGCAGCTTGGCCGGGGGGGCAACAGATACGCAGTATTTT
TRBJ2-1 | TRBD1 | TRBV14 | NA | CASSQRNRDRGNEQFF | TGTGCCAGCAGCCAAAGAAACCGGGACAGAGGCAATGAGCAGTTCTTC
TRBJ1-1 | NA | TRBV11-2 | few | CASSPSGRTVNTEAFF | TGTGCCAGCAGCCCTTCGGGTAGGACAGTGAACACTGAAGCTTTCTTT
TRBJ1-2 | NA | TRBV6-1 | NA | CASRGLLLGGNGYTF | TGTGCCAGCAGAGGACTACTCTTGGGAGGGAATGGCTACACCTTC
TRBJ2-5 | TRBD2 | TRBV28 | NA | CASTRLAERETQYF | TGTGCCAGCACCAGACTAGCGGAGCGGGAGACCCAGTACTTC